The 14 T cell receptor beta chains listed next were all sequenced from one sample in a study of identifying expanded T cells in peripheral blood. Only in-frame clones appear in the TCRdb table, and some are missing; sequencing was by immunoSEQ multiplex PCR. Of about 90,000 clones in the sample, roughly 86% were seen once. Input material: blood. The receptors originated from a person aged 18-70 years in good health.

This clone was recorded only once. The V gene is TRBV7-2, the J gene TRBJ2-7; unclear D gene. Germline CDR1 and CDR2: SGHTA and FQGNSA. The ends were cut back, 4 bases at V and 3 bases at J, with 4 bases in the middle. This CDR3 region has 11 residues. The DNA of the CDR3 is TGTGCCAGCAGCTCCAACTACGAGCAGTACTTC. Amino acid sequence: CASSSNYEQYF.

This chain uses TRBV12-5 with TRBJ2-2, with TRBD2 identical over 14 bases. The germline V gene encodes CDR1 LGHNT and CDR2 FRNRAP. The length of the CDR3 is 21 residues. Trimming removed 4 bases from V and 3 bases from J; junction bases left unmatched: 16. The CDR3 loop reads CASGSWVGLAGAPQDTGELFF. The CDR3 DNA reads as TGTGCTAGTGGTTCATGGGTGGGACTAGCGGGGGCCCCGCAGGACACCGGGGAGCTGTTTTTT.

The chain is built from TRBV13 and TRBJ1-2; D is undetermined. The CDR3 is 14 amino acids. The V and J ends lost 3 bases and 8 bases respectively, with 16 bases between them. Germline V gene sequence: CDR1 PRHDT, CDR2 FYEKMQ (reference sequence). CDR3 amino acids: CASSFRGLQEGYTF. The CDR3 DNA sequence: TGTGCCAGCAGCTTCCGTGGGCTTCAGGAGGGCTACACCTTC.

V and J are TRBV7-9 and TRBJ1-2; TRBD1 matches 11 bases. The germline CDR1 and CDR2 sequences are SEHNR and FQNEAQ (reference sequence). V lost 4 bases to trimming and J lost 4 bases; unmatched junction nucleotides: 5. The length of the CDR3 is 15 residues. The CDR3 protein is CASSYPGTGGYGYTF. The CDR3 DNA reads TGTGCCAGCAGCTACCCCGGGACAGGGGGCTATGGCTACACCTTC.

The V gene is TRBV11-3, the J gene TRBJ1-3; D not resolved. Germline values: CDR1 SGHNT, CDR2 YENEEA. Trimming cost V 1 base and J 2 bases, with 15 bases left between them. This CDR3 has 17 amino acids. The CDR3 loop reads CASSLGRGSSAGNTIYF. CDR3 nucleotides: TGTGCCAGCAGCTTAGGTCGAGGGAGCTCTGCTGGAAACACCATATATTTT. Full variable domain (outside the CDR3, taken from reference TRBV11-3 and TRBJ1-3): EAGVVQSPRYKIIEKKQPVAFWCNPISGHNTLYWYLQNLGQGPELLIRYENEEAVDDSQLPKDRFSAERLKGVDSTLKIQPAELGDSAVYLCASSLGRGSSAGNTIYFGEGSWLTVV.

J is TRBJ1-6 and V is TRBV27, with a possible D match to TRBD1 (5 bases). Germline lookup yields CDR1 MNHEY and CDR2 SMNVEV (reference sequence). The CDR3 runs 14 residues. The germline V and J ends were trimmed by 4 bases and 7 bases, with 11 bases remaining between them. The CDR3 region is CASSWGSRNSPLHF. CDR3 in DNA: TGTGCCAGCAGTTGGGGGTCGAGGAATTCACCCCTCCACTTT.

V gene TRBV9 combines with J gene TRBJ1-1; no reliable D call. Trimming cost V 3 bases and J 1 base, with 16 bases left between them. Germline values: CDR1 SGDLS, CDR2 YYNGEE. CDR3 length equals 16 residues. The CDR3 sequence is CASSASPREGNTEAFF. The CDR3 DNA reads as TGTGCCAGCAGCGCCTCTCCGAGGGAGGGGAACACTGAAGCTTTCTTT.

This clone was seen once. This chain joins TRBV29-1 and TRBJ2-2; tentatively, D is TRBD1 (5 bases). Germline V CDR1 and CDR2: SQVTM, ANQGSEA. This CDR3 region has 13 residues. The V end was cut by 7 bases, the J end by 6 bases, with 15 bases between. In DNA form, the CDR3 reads TGCAGCGCTTCAGGGAAATCCGCCGGGGAGCTGTTTTTT. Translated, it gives CSASGKSAGELFF.

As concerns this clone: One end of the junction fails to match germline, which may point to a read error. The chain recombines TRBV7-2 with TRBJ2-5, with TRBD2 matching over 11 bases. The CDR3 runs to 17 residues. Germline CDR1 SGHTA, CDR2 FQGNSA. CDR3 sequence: CASTLAGGPGLGETQYF. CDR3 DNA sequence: TGTGCCAGCACCTTAGCGGGAGGGCCCGGTTTGGGTGAGACCCAGTACTTC.

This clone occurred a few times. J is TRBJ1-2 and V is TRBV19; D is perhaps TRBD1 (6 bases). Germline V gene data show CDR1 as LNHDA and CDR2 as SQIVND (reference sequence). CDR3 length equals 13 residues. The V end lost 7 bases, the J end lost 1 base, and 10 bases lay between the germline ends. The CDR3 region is CASTRTVNYGYTF. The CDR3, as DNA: TGTGCCAGTACCCGGACAGTTAACTATGGCTACACCTTC.

Here the CDR3 reads CASSTGTGVGNTIYF. The CDR3 DNA is TGTGCCAGCAGCACCGGGACAGGTGTCGGAAACACCATATATTTT. The J gene is TRBJ1-3, the V gene TRBV11-1, with 8 bases identical to TRBD1. This CDR3 region has 15 residues. CDR1 SGHAT and CDR2 FQDESV come from the germline V gene (reference sequence). J gave up 4 bases and V 5 bases, and 7 bases lay outside the gene matches.

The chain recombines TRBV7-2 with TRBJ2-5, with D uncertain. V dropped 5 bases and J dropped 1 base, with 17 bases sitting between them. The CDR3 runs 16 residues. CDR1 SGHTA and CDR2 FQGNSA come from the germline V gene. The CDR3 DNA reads TGTGCCAGCAGCGTAGAGGCTTTGATTAGCCAAGAGACCCAGTACTTC. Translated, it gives CASSVEALISQETQYF. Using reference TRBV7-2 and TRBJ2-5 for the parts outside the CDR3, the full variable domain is GAGVSQSPSNKVTEKGKDVELRCDPISGHTALYWYRQSLGQGLEFLIYFQGNSAPDKSGLPSDRFSAERTGGSVSTLTIQRTQQEDSAVYLCASSVEALISQETQYFGPGTRLLVL.

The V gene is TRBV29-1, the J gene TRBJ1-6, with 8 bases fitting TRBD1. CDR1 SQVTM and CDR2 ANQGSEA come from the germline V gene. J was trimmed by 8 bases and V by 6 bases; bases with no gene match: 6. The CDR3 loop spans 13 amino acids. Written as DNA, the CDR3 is TGCAGCGTCGTAGACAGGGGTGATTCACCCCTCCACTTT. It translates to CSVVDRGDSPLHF.

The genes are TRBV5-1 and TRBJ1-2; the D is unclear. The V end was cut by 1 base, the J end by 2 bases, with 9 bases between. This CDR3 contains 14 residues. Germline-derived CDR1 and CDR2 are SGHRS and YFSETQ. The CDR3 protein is CASSLTSDNYGYTF. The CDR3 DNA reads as TGCGCCAGCAGCTTGACGTCTGACAACTATGGCTACACCTTC.